Below, one TCR beta chain is given with its context. The antigen this receptor binds is unknown. Base qualities are missing; no much larger clone stands one base away. Using the deep immunoSEQ assay, TCR CDR3 regions were amplified from genomic DNA by multiplex PCR. Genomic DNA extracted from each cell subset was distributed evenly over all wells of several immunoSEQ 96-well plates, and each plate served as one replicate. For sorted subsets, each replicate PCR was loaded with approximately 190 ng genomic DNA, equivalent to about 33,000 T cell genomes. Purified libraries were measured with a Qubit 3.0 fluorometer, size-checked on a Bioanalyzer 2100, and measured again with the KAPA Library Quantification kit. Every immunoSEQ 96-well plate was sequenced on a dedicated single-read 150-cycle Illumina NextSeq 550 flow cell. From the authors' description of their analysis: Because the immunoSEQ output included only junctional sequences and no quality scores, the filtering could not be the same as the filtering used for full-length reads. To assign V/J genes and CDR3, sequences were annotated against IMGT germline references using PyIR, a Python wrapper for IgBLAST v1.9. Reads with weak V/J assignments (E-value above 1e-6), missing CDR3, stop codons, out-of-frame junctions, or ambiguous translated residues were removed. A V3J clonotype was defined by an identical inferred V gene, J gene, and CDR3 amino acid sequence. Percentage overlap between repertoires was calculated by dividing the number of shared unique clonotypes by the size of the smaller repertoire. Repertoire richness was assessed with RTK rarefaction, the Chao1 estimator, and Recon v2.1 estimates of unobserved clonotypes. Generation probabilities were computed with OLGA for all TCRbeta clonotypes obtained by the gDNA method from four donors. The clones in this table, taken by TCRdb from immuneACCESS, are in-frame only. Not every clone is retained; where verified, under half of the shortfall comes from an unresolved V gene, and the cause of the rest is unknown. V, J and clone size are those of that table, while D and trimming were read from the DNA. For this sample the table gives about 600,000 clones, of which roughly 97% were detected only once. The ten most abundant clones make up 0.057% of the sample.

Trimming costs V 2 bases and J 8 bases, and their ends lie 18 bases apart. CDR1 and CDR2, per the germline V gene, are LGHNT and FRNRAP. The CDR3 covers 16 residues, taking in both the cysteine and the phenylalanine. Left in the record is the CDR3 DNA by itself, 48 bases read in frame from the first base. This entry comes from a study of shared clonotypes between healthy human individuals (dated by TCRdb to 2019 to 2021). Looking at the study overall: The cohort comprised two women and a few men aged 18 to 49 years. Each donor's leukapheresis produced roughly between roughly 0.85 and 9.5 billion PBMCs. To increase sequencing depth and limit assay-specific biases, TCR repertoire library preparation and sequencing were carried out by different laboratories using diverse techniques. Blood TCR repertoires of a handful of healthy adults were deeply sequenced to estimate repertoire size and the extent of clonotype sharing between individuals. For each donor, CD4 naive and CD4 memory were each given three plates, CD8 naive was given two plates, and CD8 memory was given one plate. Results the study describes overall, beyond this receptor: Estimated clonotype richness was generally larger for naive than for memory subsets. Sharing across a few donors was observed for roughly 5.4% of naive CD4, around 3.5% of naive CD8, about 2.3% of memory CD4, and about 0.39% of memory CD8 clonotypes. Sampling was limited to blood, and TCR repertoires in tissue likely differ from TCR repertoires in blood. Pairwise subsampling led to the expectation that sequencing depth would affect the degree of clonotype sharing among donors. Incomplete sequencing was indicated by rarefaction of sorted-subset datasets, despite the large sequencing depth. Compared with non-shared clonotypes, clonotypes shared by all four sorted-subset donors had higher generation probabilities. Because the study included a small number of donors, the genetic and exposure-history diversity represented was limited.

Healthy HIV-negative adults with no recently reported acute infections or vaccinations were included as donors. Every donor was a Caucasian adult residing in Nashville, Tennessee, USA. CD4+ T cells were enriched through magnetic negative selection, after which naive cells were positively selected on CD45RA and the remaining negative fraction served as the memory subset. After blood collection by leukapheresis, PBMCs were isolated using Ficoll-Histopaque density gradient centrifugation and then cryopreserved in the vapor phase of liquid nitrogen. Purity and quantity of every magnetically sorted T cell population were checked by analytical flow cytometry. Genomic DNA was isolated from every sorted fraction and measured by UV absorbance on a Nanodrop 2000c.

The sequence was collected from a woman aged 25 to 45 in good health. Sequencing was performed on naive CD4+ T cells sorted from blood. The meaning of the sample's cell subset or site label: CD45RA+ positively selected. The rearranged chain carries TRBV12-5 and TRBJ2-2; perhaps TRBD1 is the D gene, with 5 bases matching. This receptor carries the CDR3 CASGLLQGGRTGELFF. The nucleotides are TGTGCTAGTGGTTTGCTGCAGGGTGGACGAACAGGGGAGCTGTTTTTT.